This TCR beta chain was retrieved from a study of Tregs in tolerant kidney transplant recipients (dated by TCRdb to about 2019). About the study as a whole: Before combined kidney and bone marrow transplantation, this study identified donor-specific regulatory T cells using TCRbeta sequencing and then followed those same cells after transplant. On the study overall, not on this receptor specifically: Expanding Tregs with activated donor B cells appeared to identify the most biologically relevant and donor-specific TCRbeta repertoire. In tolerant patients, the expansion of donor-specific Tregs was greater than global Treg expansion, suggesting that the expansion was antigen-driven rather than nonspecific. Biological reproducibility was not directly assessed, although technical replication error appeared to be minimal. For some patients, the PCR primers changed as time went on, which meant samples from those patients could not be compared with one another at the nucleotide level. Because only a small number of patients were included, the study had limitations, and the results will need to be validated in larger populations as well as under other immunosuppression protocols.

For TCRbeta CDR3 sequencing, genomic DNA was extracted from sorted cells using the QIAGEN DNeasy Blood and Tissue Kit. High-throughput TCRbeta CDR3 sequencing, including PCR amplification with bias correction and internal controls, was performed commercially through immunoSEQ. Per the authors' processing: Unique productive TCRbeta sequences were defined by CDR3 nucleotide sequence where primers matched, and otherwise by CDR3 amino acid sequence together with Vbeta and Jbeta genes. Sorting error was corrected by removing sequences shared between sorted populations at a frequency ratio of 2:1 or less, and the remaining shared sequences were assigned to the higher population. A sequence was defined as donor-reactive if the sequence was expanded at least 5-fold in CFSE-low cells compared with unstimulated cells and had a frequency of at least 0.01% in CFSE-low cells. Repertoire divergence was quantified by Jensen-Shannon divergence calculated from the top 100 TCRbeta sequences ranked by frequency. For any sample with multiple sequencing runs, sorting error was corrected in each run separately before the runs were pooled. This is the immuneACCESS table as TCRdb keeps it, with only in-frame sequences that have V and J called. A part of the clones is gone; compared with another copy, unresolved V genes explain less than half, and the rest is unexplained. That table is the source of V, J and clone size, and D and trimming were worked out from the DNA. This sample is represented by tens of thousands of clones; over 85% of them were singletons. The ten largest clones take up 1.5% to 2% of the sample.

With regard to this clone: The antigen this receptor binds is unknown. No base quality values were provided; no much bigger clone lies one nucleotide off.

Its CDR3 holds 14 amino acids, cysteine through phenylalanine. Here the CDR3 DNA is all that survives: 42 bases in frame from base 1. Looking up the germline V gene yields CDR1 SGDLS and CDR2 YYNGEE. The germline V end is reduced by 2 bases and the J end by 8 bases; junction bases left unmatched: 3. Transplants used related donors with nonmyeloablative bone marrow transplantation; mixed chimerism was transient in the human trials. Unstimulated Tregs (CD4+CD25+CD127-), CD4+ non-Tregs (CD4+CD25-), CD4 and CD8 cells were FACS-sorted from thawed PBMCs. The patients were 4 recipients of combined kidney and bone marrow transplants from the ITN036ST trial, and samples were available only for these trial subjects. Healthy control blood was separated into PBMCs by Ficoll density gradient and cryopreserved, and patient PBMCs were collected both before and after transplant.

The receptor comes from a human patient who received a combined kidney and bone marrow transplant. In patients who had a transplant, some T cells may come from the graft donor. In this chain, TRBV9 is recombined with TRBJ2-4; TRBD2 aligns with 11 central bases. Source: CD4+ T cells from blood (PBMCs), taken 12 months after the transplant. The sequenced DNA: TGTGCCAGCAGCGTGACTAGCGGGAAAGACATTCAGTACTTC. It specifies CASSVTSGKDIQYF. The CDR3, completed at both ends by the reference TRBV9 and TRBJ2-4 genes, gives the full variable domain DSGVTQTPKHLITATGQRVTLRCSPRSGDLSVYWYQQSLDQGLQFLIQYYNGEERAKGNILERFSAQQFPDLHSELNLSSLELGDSALYFCASSVTSGKDIQYFGAGTRLSVL.